This record covers a single T cell receptor beta chain. Germline values: CDR1 SGHRS, CDR2 YFSETQ. The ends lost 3 bases at V and 1 base at J; junction bases unmatched: 6. The CDR3 totals 15 residues. These data belong to a study of blood T cell repertoires in COVID-19. This table comes from immunoSEQ multiplex PCR, and its TCRdb copy is limited to in-frame clones, with some not included. The data contain roughly 69,000 clones, around 86% of them singletons. The rearrangement links TRBV5-1 to TRBJ2-7; 8 bases map to TRBD1. The TCR sequence derives from a man aged 50 to 59 with active COVID-19. The sequenced sample consisted of peripheral blood. CDR3 protein: CASSSGTGRSYEQYF. Written as DNA, the CDR3 is TGCGCCAGCAGCTCAGGGACAGGTCGATCCTACGAGCAGTACTTC.